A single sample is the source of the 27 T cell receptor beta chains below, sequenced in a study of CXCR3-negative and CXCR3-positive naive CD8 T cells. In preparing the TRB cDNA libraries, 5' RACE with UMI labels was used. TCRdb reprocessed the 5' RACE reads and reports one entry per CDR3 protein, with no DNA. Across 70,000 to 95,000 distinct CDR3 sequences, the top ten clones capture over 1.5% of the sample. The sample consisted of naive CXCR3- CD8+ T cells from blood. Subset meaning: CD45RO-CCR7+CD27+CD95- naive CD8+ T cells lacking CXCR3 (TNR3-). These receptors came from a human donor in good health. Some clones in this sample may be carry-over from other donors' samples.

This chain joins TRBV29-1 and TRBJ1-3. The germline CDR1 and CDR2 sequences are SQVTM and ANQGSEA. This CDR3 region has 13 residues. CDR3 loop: CSVFNKPGNTIYF.

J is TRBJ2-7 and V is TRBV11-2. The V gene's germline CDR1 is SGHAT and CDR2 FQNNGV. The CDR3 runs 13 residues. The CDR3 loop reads CASSLAVGYEQYF.

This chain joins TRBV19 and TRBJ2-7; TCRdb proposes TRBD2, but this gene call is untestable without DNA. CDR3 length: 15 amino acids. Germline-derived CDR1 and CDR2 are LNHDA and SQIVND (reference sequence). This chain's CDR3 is CASSIGAQRDYEQYF.

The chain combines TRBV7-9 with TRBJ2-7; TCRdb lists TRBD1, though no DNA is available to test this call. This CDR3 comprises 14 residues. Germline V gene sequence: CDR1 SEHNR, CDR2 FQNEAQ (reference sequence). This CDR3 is CASSFPDRAYEQYF.

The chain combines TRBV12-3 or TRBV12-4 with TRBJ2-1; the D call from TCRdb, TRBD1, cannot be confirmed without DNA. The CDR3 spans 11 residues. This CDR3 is CASTTGNEQFF.

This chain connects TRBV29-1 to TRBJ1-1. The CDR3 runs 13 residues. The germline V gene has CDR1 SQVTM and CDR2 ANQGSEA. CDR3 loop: CSPISIMNTEAFF.

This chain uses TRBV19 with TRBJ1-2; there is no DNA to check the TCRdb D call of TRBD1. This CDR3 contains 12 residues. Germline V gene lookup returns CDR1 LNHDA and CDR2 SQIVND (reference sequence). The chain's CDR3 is CASTSGSYGYTF. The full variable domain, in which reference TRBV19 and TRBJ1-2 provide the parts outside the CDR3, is DGGITQSPKYLFRKEGQNVTLSCEQNLNHDAMYWYRQDPGQGLRLIYYSQIVNDFQKGDIAEGYSVSREKKESFPLTVTSAQKNPTAFYLCASTSGSYGYTFGSGTRLTVV.

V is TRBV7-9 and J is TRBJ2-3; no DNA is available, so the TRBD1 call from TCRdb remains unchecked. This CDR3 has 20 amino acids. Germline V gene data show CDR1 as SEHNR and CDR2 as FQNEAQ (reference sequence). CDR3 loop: CASSLTGIGSQVERRNTQYF.

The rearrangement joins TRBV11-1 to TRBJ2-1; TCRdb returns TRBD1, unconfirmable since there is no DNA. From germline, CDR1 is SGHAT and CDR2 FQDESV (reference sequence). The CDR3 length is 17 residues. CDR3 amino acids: CASSFAGIPPSYNEQFF.

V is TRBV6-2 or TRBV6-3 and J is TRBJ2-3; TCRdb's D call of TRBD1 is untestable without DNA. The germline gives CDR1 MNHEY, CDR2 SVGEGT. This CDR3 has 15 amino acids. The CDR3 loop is CASSYSGGAADTQYF.

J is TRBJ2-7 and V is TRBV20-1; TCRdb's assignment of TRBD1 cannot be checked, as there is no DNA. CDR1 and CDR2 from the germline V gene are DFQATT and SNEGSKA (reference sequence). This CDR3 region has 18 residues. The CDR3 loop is CSARDGLAVGGDSYEQYF.

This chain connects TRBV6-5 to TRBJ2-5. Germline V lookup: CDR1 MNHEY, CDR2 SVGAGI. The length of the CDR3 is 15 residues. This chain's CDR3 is CASSYSKGYQETQYF.

The CDR3 loop is CASSLLARSDTQYF. The rearrangement joins TRBV7-2 to TRBJ2-3; with no DNA, the TCRdb D assignment of TRBD2 cannot be verified. Per the germline V gene, CDR1 is SGHTA and CDR2 is FQGNSA. The CDR3 is made up of 14 amino acids.

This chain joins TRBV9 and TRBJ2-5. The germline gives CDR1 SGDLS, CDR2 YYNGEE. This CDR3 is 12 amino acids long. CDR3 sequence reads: CASSDLQETQYF.

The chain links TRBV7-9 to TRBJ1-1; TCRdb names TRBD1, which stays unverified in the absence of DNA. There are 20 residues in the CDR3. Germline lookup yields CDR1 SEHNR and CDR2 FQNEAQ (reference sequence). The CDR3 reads CASIPKRGSGQGAPATEAFF.

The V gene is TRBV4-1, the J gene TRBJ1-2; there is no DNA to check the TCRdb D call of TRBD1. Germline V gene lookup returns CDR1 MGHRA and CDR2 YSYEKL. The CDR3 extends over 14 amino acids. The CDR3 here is CASSQRDRNYGYTF.

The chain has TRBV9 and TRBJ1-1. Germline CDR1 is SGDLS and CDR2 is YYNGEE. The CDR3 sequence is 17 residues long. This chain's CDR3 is CASSVASRIIGSTEAFF.

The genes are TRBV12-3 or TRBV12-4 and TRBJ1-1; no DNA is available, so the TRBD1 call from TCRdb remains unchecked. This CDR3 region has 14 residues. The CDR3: CASSGQMAALEAFF.

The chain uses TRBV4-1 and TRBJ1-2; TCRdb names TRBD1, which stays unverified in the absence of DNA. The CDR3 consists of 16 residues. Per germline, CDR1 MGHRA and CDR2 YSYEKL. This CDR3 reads CASSQVPRGSDYGYTF.

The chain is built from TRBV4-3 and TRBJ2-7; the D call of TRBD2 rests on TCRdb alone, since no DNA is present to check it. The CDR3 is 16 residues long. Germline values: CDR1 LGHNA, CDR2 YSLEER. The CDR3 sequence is CASSQRPTEGFDEQYF.

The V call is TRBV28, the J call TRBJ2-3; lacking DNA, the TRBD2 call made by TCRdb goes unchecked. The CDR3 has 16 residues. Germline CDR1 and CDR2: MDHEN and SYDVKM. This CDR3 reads CASSRVPLGPTDTQYF.

The CDR3 loop is CASENPSGGTTDTQYF. The V gene is TRBV2, the J gene TRBJ2-3; TCRdb lists TRBD2, though no DNA is available to test this call. The CDR3 runs 16 residues. Germline CDR1 reads SNHLY; CDR2 reads FYNNEI.

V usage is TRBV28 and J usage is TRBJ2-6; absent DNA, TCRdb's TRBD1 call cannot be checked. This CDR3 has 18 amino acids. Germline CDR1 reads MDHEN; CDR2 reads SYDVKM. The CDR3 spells CASHGGQGAFSGANVLTF.

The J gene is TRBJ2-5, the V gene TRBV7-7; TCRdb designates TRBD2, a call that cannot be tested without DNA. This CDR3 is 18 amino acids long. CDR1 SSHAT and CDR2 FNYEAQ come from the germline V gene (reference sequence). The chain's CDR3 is CASSLTWLAGGPRETQYF.

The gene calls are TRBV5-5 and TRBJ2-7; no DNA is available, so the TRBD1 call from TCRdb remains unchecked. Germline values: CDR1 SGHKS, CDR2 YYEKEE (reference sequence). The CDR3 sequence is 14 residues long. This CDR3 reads CASSPRQGSYEQYF.

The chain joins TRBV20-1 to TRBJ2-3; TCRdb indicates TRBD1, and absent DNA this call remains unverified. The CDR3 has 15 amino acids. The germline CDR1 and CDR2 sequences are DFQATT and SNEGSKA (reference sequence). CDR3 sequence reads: CSARTGRFHTDTQYF.

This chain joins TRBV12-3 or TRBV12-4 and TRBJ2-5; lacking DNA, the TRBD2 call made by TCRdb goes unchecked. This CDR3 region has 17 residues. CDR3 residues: CASSHSGGSSIQETQYF.